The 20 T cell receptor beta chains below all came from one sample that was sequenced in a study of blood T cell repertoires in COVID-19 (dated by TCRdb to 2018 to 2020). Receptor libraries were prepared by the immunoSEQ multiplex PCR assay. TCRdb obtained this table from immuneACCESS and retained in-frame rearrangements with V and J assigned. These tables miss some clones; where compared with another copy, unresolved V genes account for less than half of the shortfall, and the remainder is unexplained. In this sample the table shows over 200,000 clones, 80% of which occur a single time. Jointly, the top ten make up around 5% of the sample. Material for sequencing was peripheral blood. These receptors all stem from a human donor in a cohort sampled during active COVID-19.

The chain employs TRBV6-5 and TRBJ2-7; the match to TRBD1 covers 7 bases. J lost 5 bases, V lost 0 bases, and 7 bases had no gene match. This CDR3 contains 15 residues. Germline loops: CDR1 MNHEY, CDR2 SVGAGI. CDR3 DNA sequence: TGTGCCAGCAGTTACTCGTACAGGGGTCACAACGAGCAGTACTTC. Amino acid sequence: CASSYSYRGHNEQYF.

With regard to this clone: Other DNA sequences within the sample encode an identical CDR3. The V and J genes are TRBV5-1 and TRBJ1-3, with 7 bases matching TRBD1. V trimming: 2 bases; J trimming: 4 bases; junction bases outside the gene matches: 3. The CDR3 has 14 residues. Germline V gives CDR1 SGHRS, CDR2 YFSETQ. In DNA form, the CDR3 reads TGCGCCAGCAGCTTACAGGGGACCGGAAACACCATATATTTT. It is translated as CASSLQGTGNTIYF.

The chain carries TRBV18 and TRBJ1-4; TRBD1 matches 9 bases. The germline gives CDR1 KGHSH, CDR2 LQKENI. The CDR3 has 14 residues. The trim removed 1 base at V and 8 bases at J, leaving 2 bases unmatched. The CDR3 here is CASSPRTGAEKLFF. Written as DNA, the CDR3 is TGTGCCAGCTCACCACGGACAGGGGCGGAAAAACTGTTTTTT.

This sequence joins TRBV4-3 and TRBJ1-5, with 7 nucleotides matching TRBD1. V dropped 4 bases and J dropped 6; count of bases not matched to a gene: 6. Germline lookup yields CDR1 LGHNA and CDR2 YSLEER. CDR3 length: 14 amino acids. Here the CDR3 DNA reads TGCGCCAGCAGCCCTCGACAGGGTAGTCAGCCCCAGCATTTT. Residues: CASSPRQGSQPQHF.

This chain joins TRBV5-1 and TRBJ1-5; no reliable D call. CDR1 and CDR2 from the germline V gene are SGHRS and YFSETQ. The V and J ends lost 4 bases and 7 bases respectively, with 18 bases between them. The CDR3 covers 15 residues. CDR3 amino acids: CASSPRGGLYQPQHF. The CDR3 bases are TGCGCCAGCAGCCCCCGCGGAGGGCTATACCAGCCCCAGCATTTT.

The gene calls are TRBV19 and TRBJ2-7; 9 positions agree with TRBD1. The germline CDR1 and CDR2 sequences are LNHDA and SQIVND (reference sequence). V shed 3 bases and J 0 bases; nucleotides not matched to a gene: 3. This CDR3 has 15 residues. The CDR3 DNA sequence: TGTGCCAGTAGTATGGGACAGGGTGTCTCCTACGAGCAGTACTTC. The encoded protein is CASSMGQGVSYEQYF.

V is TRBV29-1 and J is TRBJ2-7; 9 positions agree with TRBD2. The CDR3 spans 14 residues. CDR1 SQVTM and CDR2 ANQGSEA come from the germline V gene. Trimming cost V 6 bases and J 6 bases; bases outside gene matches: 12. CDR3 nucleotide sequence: TGCAGCGTCCTCCTGCTAGCGGGATACTCCGAGCAGTACTTC. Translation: CSVLLLAGYSEQYF.

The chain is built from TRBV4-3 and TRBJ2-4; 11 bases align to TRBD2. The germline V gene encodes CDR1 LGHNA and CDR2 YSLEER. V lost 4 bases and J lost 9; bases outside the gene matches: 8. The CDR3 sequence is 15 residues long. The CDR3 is CASSRFGLAGSIQYF. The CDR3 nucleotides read TGCGCCAGCAGCCGTTTCGGACTAGCGGGCAGCATTCAGTACTTC.

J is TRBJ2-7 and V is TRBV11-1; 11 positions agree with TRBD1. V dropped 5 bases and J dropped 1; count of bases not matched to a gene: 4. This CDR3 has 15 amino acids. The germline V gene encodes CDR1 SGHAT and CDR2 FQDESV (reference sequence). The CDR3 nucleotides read TGTGCCAGCAGCGGGACAGGGGGTGTATCCTACGAGCAGTACTTC. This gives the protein CASSGTGGVSYEQYF.

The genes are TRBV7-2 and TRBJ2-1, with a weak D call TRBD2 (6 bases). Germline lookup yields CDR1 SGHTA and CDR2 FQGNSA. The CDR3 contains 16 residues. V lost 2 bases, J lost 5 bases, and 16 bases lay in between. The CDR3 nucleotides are TGTGCCAGCAGCTTAATGTCCATGGCGGGGAACAATGAGCAGTTCTTC. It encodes CASSLMSMAGNNEQFF.

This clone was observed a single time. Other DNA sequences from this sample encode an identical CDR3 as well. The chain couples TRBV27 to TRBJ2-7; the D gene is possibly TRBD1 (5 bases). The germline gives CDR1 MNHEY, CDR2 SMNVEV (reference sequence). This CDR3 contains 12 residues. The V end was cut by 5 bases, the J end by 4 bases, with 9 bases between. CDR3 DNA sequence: TGTGCCAGCAGTCCGCAGGGATACGAGCAGTACTTC. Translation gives CASSPQGYEQYF.

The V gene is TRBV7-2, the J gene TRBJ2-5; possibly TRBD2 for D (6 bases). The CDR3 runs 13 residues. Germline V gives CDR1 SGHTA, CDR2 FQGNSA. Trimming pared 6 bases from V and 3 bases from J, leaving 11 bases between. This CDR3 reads CASSRDLKETQYF. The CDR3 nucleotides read TGTGCCAGCAGTCGGGACTTAAAAGAGACCCAGTACTTC.

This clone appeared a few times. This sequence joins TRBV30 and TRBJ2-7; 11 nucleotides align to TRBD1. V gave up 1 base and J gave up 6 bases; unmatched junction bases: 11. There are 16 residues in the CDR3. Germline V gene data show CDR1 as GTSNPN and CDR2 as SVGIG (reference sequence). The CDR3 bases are TGTGCCTGGAGTGCCAATAGGTGGACAGGGGGCTTCGAGCAGTACTTC. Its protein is CAWSANRWTGGFEQYF.

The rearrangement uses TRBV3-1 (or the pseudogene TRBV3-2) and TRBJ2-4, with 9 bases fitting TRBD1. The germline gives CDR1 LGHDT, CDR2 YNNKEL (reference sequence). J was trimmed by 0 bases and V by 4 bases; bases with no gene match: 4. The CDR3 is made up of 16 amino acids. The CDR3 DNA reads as TGTGCCAGCAGCCGACAGGGGGGGATAGCCAAAAACATTCAGTACTTC. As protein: CASSRQGGIAKNIQYF.

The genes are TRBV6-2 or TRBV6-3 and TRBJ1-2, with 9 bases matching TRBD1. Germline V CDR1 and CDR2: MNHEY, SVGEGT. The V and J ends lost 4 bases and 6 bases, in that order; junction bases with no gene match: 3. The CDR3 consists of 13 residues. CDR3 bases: TGTGCCAGCAGTTCGCGGACAGGGGATGGCTACACCTTC. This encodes CASSSRTGDGYTF.

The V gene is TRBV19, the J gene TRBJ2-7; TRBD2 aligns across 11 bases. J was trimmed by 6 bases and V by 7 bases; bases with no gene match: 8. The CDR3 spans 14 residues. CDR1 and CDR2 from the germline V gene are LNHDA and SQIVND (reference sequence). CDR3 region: CASKGTSGNLEQYF. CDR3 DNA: TGTGCCAGTAAAGGGACTAGCGGCAATCTCGAGCAGTACTTC.

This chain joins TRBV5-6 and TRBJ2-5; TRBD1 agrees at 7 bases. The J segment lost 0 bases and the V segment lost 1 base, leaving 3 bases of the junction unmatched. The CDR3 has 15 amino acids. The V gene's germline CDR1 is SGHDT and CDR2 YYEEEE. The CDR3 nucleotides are TGTGCCAGCAGCTTGCCGGGACAGTACCAAGAGACCCAGTACTTC. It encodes CASSLPGQYQETQYF.

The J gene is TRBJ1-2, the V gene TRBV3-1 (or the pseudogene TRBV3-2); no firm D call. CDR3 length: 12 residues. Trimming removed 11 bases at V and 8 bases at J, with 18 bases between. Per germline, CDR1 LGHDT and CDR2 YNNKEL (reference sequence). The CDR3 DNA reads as TGTGCCGTCAGAGCTGTGGGAGGGGGCTACACCTTC. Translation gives CAVRAVGGGYTF.

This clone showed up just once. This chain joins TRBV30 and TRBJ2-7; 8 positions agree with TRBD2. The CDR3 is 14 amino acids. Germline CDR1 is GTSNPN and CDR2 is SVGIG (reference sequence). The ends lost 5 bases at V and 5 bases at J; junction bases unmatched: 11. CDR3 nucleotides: TGTGCCTGGGGGCCGGGGGGGGCGGCCCACGAGCAGTACTTC. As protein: CAWGPGGAAHEQYF.

CDR3 amino acids: CASSPRGKSNQPQHF. As DNA, the CDR3 is TGTGCCAGCAGCCCACGCGGAAAGAGCAATCAGCCCCAGCATTTT. This chain connects TRBV6-2 or TRBV6-3 to TRBJ1-5; D is unresolved. V lost 6 bases and J 1 base, leaving 13 bases between the germline ends. Germline lookup yields CDR1 MNHEY and CDR2 SVGEGT. This CDR3 has 15 residues.